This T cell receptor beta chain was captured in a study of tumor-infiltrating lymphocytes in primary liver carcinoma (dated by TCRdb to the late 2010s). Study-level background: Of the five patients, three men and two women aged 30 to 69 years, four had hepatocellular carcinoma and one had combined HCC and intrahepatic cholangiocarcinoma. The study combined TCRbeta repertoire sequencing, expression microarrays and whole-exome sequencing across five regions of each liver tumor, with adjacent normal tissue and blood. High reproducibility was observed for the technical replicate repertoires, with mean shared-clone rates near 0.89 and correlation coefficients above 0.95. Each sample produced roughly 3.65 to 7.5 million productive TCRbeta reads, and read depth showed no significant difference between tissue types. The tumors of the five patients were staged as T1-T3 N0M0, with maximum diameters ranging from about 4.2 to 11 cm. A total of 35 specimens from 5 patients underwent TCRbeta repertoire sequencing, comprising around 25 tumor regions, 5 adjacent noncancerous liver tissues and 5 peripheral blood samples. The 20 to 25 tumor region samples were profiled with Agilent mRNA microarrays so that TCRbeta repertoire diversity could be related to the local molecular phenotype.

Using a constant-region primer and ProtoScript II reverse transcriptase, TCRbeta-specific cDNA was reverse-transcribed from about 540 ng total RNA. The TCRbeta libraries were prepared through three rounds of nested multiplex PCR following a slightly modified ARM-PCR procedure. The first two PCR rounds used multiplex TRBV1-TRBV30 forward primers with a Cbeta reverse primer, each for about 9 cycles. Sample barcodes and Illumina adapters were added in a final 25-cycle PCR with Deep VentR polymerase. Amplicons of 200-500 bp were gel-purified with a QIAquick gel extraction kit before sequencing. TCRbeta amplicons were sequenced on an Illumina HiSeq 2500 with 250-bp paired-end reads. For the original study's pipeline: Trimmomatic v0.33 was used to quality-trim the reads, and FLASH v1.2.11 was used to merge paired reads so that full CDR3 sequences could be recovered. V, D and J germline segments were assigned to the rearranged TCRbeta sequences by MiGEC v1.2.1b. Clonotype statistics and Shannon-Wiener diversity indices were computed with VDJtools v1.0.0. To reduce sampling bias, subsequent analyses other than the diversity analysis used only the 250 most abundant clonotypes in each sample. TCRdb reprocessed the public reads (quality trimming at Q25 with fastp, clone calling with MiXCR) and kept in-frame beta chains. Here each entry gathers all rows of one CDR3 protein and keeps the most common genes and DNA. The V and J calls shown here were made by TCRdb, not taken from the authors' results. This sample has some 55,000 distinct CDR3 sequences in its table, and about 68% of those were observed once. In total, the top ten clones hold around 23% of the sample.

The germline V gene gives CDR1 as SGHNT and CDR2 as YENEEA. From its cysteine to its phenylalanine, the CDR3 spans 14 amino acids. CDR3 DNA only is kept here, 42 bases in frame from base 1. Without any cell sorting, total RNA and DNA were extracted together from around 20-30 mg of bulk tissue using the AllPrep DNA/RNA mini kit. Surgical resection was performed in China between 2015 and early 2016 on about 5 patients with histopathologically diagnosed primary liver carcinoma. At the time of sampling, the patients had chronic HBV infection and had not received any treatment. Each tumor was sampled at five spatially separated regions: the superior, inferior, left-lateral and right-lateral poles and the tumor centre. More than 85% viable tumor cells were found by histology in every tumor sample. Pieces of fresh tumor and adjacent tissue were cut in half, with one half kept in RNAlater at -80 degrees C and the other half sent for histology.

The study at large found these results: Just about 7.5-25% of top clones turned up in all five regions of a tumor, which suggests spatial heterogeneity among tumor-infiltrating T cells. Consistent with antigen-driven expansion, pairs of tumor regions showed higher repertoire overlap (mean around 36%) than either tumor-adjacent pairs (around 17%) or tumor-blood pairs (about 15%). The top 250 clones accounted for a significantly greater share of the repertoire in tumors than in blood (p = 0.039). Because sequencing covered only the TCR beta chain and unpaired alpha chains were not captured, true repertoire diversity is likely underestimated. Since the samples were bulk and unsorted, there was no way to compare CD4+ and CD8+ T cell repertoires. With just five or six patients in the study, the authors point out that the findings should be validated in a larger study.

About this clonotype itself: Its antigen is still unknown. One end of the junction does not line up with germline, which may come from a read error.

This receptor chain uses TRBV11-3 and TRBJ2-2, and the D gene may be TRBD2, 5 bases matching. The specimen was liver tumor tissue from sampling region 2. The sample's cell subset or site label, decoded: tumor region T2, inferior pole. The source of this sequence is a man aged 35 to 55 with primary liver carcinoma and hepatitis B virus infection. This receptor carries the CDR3 CASSYDLGTGELFF. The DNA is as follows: TGTGCCAGCAGCTATGATCTAGGCACCGGGGAGCTATTTTTT. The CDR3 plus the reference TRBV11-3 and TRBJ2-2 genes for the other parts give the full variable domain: EAGVVQSPRYKIIEKKQPVAFWCNPISGHNTLYWYLQNLGQGPELLIRYENEEAVDDSQLPKDRFSAERLKGVDSTLKIQPAELGDSAVYLCASSYDLGTGELFFGEGSRLTVL.